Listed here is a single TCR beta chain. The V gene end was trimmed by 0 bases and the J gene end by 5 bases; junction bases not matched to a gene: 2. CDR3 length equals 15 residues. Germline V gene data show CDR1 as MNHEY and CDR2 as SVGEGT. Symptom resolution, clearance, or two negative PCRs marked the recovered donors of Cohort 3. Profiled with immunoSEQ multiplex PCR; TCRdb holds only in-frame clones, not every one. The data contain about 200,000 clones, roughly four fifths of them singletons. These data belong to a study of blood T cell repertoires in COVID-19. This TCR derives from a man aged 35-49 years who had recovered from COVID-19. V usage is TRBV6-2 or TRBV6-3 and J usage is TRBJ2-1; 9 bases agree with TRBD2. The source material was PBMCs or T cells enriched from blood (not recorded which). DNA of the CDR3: TGTGCCAGCAGTTACTCGCTAGCGGGAAACAATGAGCAGTTCTTC. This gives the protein CASSYSLAGNNEQFF.